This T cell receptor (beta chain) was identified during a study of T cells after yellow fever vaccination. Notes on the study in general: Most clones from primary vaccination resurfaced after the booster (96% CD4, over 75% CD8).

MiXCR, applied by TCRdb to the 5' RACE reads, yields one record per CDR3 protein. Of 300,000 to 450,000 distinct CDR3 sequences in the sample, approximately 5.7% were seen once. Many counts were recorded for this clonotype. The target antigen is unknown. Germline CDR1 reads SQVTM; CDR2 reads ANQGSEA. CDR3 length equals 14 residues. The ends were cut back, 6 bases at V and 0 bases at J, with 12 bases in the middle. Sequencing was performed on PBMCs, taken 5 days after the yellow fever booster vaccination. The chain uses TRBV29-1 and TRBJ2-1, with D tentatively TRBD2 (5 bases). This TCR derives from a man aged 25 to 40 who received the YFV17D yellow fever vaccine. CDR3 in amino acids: CSVLLAPSYNEQFF. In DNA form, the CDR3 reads TGCAGCGTCCTATTAGCGCCCTCCTACAATGAGCAGTTCTTC.